Below, one TCR beta chain is given with its context. This specimen comes from a study of OX40 agonist ivuxolimab in advanced cancers. With 0 bases removed from V and 0 bases from J, the gap between germline ends came to 15 bases. This CDR3 has 17 residues. CDR1 MGHRA and CDR2 YSYEKL come from the germline V gene. Libraries were prepared by immunoSEQ multiplex PCR; TCRdb keeps only in-frame clonotypes and omits some of them. The sample holds 10,000 or so clones; 65% to 75% are singletons and the top ten take approximately 40%. This clonotype was obtained from an adult with an advanced solid tumor such as melanoma, head and neck, liver or kidney cancer. The chain has TRBV4-1 and TRBJ2-7; possible D gene TRBD2, 6 bases. The sample in question was CD4+ or CD8+ T cells sorted from blood, obtained in a trial of the OX40 agonist ivuxolimab. CDR3 DNA sequence: TGCGCCAGCAGCCAAGAAGCCGCGGGGACTTCCTCCTACGAGCAGTACTTC. As protein: CASSQEAAGTSSYEQYF.